Sequencing of this T cell receptor beta chain was carried out in a study of cytomegalovirus exposure and HLA in healthy donors. Overall study findings and caveats: An assumption of roughly uniform sequencing depth across donors underlay the presence/absence analyses. Accurate prediction of most subjects' HLA-A and HLA-B alleles from TCR beta sequences was reported.

Germline CDR1 is WNHNN and CDR2 is SYGVQD (reference sequence). There are 12 residues in the CDR3. Trimming stripped 4 bases from V and 7 bases from J, with 10 bases between. This clone appeared a few times. The antigen is unknown. 60 Vbeta and 13 Jbeta primers were used in PCR. Clones were read by immunoSEQ multiplex PCR, and TCRdb kept only the in-frame ones, dropping some. This table has about 120,000 clones, 74% appearing once. J is TRBJ1-2 and V is TRBV10-1; no reliable D call. Material: PBMCs. The TCR sequence derives from a human donor in good health. CDR3 amino acids: CASSAGGSGYTF. CDR3 DNA sequence: TGCGCCAGCAGTGCTGGAGGAAGTGGCTACACCTTC.